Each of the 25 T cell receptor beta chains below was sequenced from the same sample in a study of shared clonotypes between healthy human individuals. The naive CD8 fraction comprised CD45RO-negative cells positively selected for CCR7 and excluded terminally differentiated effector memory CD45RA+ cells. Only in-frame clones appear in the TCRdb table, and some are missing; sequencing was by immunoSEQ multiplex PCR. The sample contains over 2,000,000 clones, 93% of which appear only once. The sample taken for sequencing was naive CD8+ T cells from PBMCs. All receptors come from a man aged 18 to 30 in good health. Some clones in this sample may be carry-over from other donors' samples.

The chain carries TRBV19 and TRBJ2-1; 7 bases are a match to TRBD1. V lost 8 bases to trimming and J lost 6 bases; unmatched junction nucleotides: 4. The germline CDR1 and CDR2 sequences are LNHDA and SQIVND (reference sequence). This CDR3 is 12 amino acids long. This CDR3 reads CASFDRANEQFF. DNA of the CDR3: TGTGCCAGTTTTGACAGGGCCAATGAGCAGTTCTTC.

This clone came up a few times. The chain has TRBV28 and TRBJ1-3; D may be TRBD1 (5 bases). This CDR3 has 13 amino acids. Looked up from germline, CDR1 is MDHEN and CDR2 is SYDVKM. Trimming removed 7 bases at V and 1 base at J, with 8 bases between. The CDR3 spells CASTRVSGNTIYF. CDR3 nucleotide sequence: TGTGCCAGCACCAGGGTATCTGGAAACACCATATATTTT.

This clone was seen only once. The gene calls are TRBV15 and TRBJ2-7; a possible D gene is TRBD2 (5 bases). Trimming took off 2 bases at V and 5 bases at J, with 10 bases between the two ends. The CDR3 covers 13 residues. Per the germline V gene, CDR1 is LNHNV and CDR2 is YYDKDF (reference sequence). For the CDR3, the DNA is TGTGCCACCAGCAGACTCCTAGCTGACGAGCAGTACTTC. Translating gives CATSRLLADEQYF.

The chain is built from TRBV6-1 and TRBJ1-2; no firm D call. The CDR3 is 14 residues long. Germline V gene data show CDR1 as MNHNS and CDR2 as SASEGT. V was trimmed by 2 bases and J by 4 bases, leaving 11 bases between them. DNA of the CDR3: TGTGCCAGCAGTGAATGGGGAGTACGCTATGGCTACACCTTC. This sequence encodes CASSEWGVRYGYTF.

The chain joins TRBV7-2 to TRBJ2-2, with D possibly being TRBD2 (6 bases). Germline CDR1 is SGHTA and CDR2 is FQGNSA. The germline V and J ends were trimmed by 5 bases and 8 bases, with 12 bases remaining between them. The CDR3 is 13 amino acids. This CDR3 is CASSPIAAGELFF. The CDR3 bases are TGTGCCAGCAGCCCGATAGCGGCGGGGGAGCTGTTTTTT. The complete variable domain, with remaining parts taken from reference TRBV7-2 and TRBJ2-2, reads GAGVSQSPSNKVTEKGKDVELRCDPISGHTALYWYRQSLGQGLEFLIYFQGNSAPDKSGLPSDRFSAERTGGSVSTLTIQRTQQEDSAVYLCASSPIAAGELFFGEGSRLTVL.

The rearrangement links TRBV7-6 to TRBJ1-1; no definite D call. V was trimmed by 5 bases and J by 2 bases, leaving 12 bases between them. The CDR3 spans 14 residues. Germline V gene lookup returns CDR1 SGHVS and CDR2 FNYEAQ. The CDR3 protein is CASSPRVGNTEAFF. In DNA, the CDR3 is TGTGCCAGCAGCCCAAGGGTGGGAAACACTGAAGCTTTCTTT.

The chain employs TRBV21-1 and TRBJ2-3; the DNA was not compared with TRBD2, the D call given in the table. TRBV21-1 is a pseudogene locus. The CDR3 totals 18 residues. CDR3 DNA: TGTGCCAGCAGCAGTGAGGTTGTCGTGGAGGGGAGCACAGATACGCAGTATTTT. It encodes CASSSEVVVEGSTDTQYF.

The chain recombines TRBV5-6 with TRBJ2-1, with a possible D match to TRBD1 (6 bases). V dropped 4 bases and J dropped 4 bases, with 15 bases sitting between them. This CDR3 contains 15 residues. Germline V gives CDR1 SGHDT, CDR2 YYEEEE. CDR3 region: CASSQGFRGYNEQFF. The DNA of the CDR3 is TGTGCCAGCAGCCAGGGGTTTAGGGGTTACAATGAGCAGTTCTTC. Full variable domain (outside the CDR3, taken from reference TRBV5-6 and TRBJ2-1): DAGVTQSPTHLIKTRGQQVTLRCSPKSGHDTVSWYQQALGQGPQFIFQYYEEEERQRGNFPDRFSGHQFPNYSSELNVNALLLGDSALYLCASSQGFRGYNEQFFGPGTRLTVL.

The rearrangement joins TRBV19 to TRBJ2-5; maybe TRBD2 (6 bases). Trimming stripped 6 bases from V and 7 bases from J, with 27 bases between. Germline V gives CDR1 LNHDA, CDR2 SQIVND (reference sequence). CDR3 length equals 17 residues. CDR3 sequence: CASSGPPLRGVRLTQYF. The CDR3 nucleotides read TGTGCCAGTAGCGGCCCGCCCCTGCGCGGGGTACGTCTGACCCAGTACTTC.

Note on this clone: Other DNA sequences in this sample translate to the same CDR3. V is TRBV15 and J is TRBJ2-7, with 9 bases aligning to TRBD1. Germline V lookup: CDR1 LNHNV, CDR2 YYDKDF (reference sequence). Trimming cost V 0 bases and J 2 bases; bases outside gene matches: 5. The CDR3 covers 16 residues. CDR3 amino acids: CATSRDRGQGPYEQYF. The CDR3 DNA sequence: TGTGCCACCAGCAGAGATCGGGGACAGGGCCCCTACGAGCAGTACTTC.

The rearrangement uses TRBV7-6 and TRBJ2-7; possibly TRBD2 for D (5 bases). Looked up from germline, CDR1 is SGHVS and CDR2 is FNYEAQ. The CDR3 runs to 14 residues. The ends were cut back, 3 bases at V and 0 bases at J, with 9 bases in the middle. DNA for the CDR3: TGTGCCAGCAGCTTGGAGACTACCTCCTACGAGCAGTACTTC. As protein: CASSLETTSYEQYF.

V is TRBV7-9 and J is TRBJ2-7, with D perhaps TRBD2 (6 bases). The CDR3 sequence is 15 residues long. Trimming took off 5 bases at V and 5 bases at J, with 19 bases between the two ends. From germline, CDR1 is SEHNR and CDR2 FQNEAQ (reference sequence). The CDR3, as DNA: TGTGCCAGCAGCCGCTCCGGGGGAAGGGACGACGAGCAGTACTTC. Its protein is CASSRSGGRDDEQYF.

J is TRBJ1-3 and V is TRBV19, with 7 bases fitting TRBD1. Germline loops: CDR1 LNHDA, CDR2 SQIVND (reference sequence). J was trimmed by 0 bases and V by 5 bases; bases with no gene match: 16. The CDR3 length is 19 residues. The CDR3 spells CASSPPLSQGVSSGNTIYF. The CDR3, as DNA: TGTGCCAGTAGTCCCCCTCTAAGTCAGGGGGTAAGCTCTGGAAACACCATATATTTT.

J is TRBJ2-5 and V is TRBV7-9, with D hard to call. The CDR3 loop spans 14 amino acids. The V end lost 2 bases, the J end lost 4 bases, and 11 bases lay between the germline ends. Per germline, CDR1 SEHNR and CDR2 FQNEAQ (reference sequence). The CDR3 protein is CASSLRHEGETQYF. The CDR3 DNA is TGTGCCAGCAGCTTACGGCACGAAGGAGAGACCCAGTACTTC.

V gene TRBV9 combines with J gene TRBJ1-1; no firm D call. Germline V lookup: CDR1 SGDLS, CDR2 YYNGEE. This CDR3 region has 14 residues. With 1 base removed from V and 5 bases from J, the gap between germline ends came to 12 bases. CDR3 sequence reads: CASSVKQLGTEAFF. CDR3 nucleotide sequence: TGTGCCAGCAGCGTAAAACAGCTGGGAACTGAAGCTTTCTTT.

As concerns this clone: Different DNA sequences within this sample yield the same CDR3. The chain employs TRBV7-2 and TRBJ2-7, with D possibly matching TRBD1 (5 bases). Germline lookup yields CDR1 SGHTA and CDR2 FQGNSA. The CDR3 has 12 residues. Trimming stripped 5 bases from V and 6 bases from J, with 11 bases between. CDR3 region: CASSRGRGEQYF. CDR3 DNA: TGTGCCAGCAGCAGGGGCCGTGGCGAGCAGTACTTC.

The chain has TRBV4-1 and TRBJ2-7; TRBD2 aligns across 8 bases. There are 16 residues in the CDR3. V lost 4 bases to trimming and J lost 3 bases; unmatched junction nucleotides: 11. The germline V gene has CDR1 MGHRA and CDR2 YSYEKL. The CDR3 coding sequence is TGCGCCAGCAGCCCTTCTCCGGGGGGGACTCTCTACGAGCAGTACTTC. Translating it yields CASSPSPGGTLYEQYF.

The CDR3 loop reads CSVTGTVTQETQYF. CDR3 sequence (DNA): TGCAGCGTGACCGGGACAGTTACACAAGAGACCCAGTACTTC. V gene TRBV29-1 combines with J gene TRBJ2-5; TRBD1 matches 7 bases. V dropped 6 bases and J dropped 2; count of bases not matched to a gene: 9. CDR3 size: 14 residues. Germline-derived CDR1 and CDR2 are SQVTM and ANQGSEA.

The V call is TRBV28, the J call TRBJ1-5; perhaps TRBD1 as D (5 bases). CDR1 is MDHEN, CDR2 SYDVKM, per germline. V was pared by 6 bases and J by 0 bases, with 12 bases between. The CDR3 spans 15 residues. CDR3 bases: TGTGCCAGCAGGGGGGGGTTTAGTAGCAATCAGCCCCAGCATTTT. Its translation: CASRGGFSSNQPQHF.

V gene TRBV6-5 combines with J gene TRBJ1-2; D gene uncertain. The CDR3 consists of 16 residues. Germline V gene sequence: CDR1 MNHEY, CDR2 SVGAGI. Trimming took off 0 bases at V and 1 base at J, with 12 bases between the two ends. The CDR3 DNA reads TGTGCCAGCAGTTACTCGTCAGTGTTGGTTAACTATGGCTACACCTTC. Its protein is CASSYSSVLVNYGYTF.

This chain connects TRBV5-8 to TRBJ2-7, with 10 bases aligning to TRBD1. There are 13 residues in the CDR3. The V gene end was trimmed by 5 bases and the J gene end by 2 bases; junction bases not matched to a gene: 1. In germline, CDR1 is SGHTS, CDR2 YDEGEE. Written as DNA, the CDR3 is TGTGCCAGCAGGACAGGGGGCGCCTACGAGCAGTACTTC. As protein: CASRTGGAYEQYF.

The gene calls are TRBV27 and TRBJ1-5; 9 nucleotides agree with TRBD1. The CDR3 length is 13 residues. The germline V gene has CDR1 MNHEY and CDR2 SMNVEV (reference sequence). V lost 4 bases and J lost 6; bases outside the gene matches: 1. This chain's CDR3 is CASSWDRAQPQHF. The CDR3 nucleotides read TGTGCCAGCAGTTGGGACAGGGCTCAGCCCCAGCATTTT.

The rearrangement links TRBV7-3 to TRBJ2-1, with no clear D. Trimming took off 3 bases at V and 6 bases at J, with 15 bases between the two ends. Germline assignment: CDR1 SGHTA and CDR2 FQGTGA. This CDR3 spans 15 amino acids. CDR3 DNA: TGTGCCAGCAGCTTCGAGGAATCCTCGGGCAATGAGCAGTTCTTC. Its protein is CASSFEESSGNEQFF. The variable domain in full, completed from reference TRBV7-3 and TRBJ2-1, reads GAGVSQTPSNKVTEKGKYVELRCDPISGHTALYWYRQSLGQGPEFLIYFQGTGAADDSGLPNDRFFAVRPEGSVSTLKIQRTERGDSAVYLCASSFEESSGNEQFFGPGTRLTVL.

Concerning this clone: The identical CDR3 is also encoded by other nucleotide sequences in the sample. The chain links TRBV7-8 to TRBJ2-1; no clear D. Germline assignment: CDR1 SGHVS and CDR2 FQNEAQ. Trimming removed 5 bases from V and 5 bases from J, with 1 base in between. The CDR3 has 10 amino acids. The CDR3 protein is CASSHNEQFF. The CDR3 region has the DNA TGTGCCAGCAGCCACAATGAGCAGTTCTTC.

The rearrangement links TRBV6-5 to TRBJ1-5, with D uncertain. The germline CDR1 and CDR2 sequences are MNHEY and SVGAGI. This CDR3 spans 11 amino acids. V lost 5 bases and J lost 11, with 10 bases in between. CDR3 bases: TGTGCCAGCAGTGAAGCGAATGCCCAGCATTTT. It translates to CASSEANAQHF.